Shown below are 4 T cell receptor beta chains from a single sample sequenced in a study of T cells in tuberculosis. Generated by immunoSEQ multiplex PCR, the TCRdb table keeps only in-frame clones and is missing some. Here the sample spans several thousand clones, 95% being singletons. Sequencing was done on a sample of PBMCs. These receptors came from an adult with tuberculosis.

This clone is categorized as medium-sized. The chain carries TRBV6-1 and TRBJ2-3, with 10 bases lining up with TRBD1. This CDR3 has 14 residues. Losses at the gene ends were 7 bases for V and 7 bases for J; bases not matched to a gene: 8. CDR1 and CDR2 (germline): MNHNS, SASEGT. The CDR3 sequence is CASNRDRGRYTQYF. DNA for the CDR3: TGTGCCAGCAACCGGGACAGGGGAAGGTATACGCAGTATTTT.

The V and J genes are TRBV11-2 and TRBJ2-1, with D possibly being TRBD2 (5 bases). The CDR3 is 15 residues long. Between the trimmed V and J ends, which lost 5 bases and 5 bases, there was a span of 16 bases. Germline CDR1 reads SGHAT; CDR2 reads FQNNGV. CDR3 amino acids: CASSLGIGVNNEQFF. CDR3 DNA: TGTGCCAGCAGCCTGGGTATCGGGGTAAACAATGAGCAGTTCTTC.

The V call is TRBV6-1, the J call TRBJ1-1; perhaps TRBD1 as D (5 bases). Germline V gene data show CDR1 as MNHNS and CDR2 as SASEGT. The CDR3 is made up of 14 amino acids. Deletions cut 6 bases from V and 6 bases from J, with 17 bases between. As DNA, the CDR3 is TGTGCCAGCAGCGGGTCGAGAACAGGAGCTGAAGCTTTCTTT. It translates to CASSGSRTGAEAFF.

This chain links TRBV27 with TRBJ2-7; a weak D match, TRBD1 (6 bases). Germline V lookup: CDR1 MNHEY, CDR2 SMNVEV (reference sequence). Between the trimmed V and J ends, which lost 3 bases and 0 bases, there was a span of 12 bases. This CDR3 has 15 residues. The CDR3 reads CASSFRRGPSYEQYF. The CDR3 DNA reads TGTGCCAGCAGTTTCCGCAGGGGCCCCTCCTACGAGCAGTACTTC.